This T cell receptor (beta chain) was identified in a study of blood T cells in healthy people across ages. Comment on this clonotype: Antigen specificity is unknown.

Whole-study results and caveats: Age brought a roughly linear fall in TCR beta diversity measured per million T cells.

Germline CDR1 reads SQVTM; CDR2 reads ANQGSEA. This CDR3 is built from 14 residues. A second PCR of 7 to 11 cycles used a sample-barcoded 5' primer and a J-beta primer mix. TCRdb passed the 5' RACE reads through MiXCR, listing each CDR3 protein once. The data contain about 640,000 distinct CDR3 sequences, 58% of them singletons. The TCR sequence derives from a man aged 60-69 years in good health. The sequenced sample consisted of blood. V usage is TRBV29-1 and J usage is TRBJ2-4; 11 positions agree with TRBD1. The end of the DNA aligns better with TRBJ2-7, so the J call may be wrong. The CDR3 coding sequence is TGCAGCGTTGAAGCCCAGGGACAGGGGGACGAGCAGTACTTC. This sequence encodes CSVEAQGQGDEQYF.